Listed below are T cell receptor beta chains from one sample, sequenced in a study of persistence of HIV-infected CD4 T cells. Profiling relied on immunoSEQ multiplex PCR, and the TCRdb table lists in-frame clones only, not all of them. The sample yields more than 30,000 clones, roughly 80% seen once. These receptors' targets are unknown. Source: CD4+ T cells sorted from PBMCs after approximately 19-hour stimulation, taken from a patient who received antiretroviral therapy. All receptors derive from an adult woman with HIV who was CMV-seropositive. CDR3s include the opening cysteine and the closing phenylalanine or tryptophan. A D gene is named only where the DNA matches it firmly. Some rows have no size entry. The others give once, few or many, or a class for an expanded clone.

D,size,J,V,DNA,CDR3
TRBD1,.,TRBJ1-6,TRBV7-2,TGTGCCAGCAGCCTAGGGGGGGACAGGGTAGTTTCACCCCTCCACTTT,CASSLGGDRVVSPLHF
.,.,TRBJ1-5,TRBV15,TGTGCCACCAGCGGTCCGGGGGCAGGGCAGCCCCAGCATTTT,CATSGPGAGQPQHF
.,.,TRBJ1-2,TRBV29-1,TGCAGCGTCCCTACTGTTTATTATGGCTACACCTTC,CSVPTVYYGYTF
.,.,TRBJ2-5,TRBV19,TGTGCCAGTGCAGGGGGGAGCACAGAGACCCAGTACTTC,CASAGGSTETQYF
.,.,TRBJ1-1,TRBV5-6,TGTGCCAGCAGCTTGGTCCAGACAGGGAACACTGAAGCTTTCTTT,CASSLVQTGNTEAFF
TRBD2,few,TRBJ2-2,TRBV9,TGTGCCAGCAGCGCGCAGACTAGCGCTGGAACCGGGGAGCTGTTTTTT,CASSAQTSAGTGELFF
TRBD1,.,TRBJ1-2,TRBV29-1,TGCAGCGTCCCTCTCCGGGACAGGGGGAATGGCTACACCTTC,CSVPLRDRGNGYTF
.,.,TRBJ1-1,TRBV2,TGTGCCAGCAGTGTGGAGGAGGCCACTGAAGCTTTCTTT,CASSVEEATEAFF
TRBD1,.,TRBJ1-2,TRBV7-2,TGTGCCAGCAGCCCCGGGACAGTCTTTAACTATGGCTACACCTTC,CASSPGTVFNYGYTF
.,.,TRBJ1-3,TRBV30,TGTGCCTGGGTCCGGGACATCAGCTCTGGAAACACCATATATTTT,CAWVRDISSGNTIYF
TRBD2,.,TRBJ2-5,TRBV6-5,TGTGCCAGCAGTCCCGGGGGGTGGGGTTTTGAGACCCAGTACTTC,CASSPGGWGFETQYF
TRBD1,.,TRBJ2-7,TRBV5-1,TGCGCCAGCAGCCAAGGACAGGGGGGACGCGAGCAGTACTTC,CASSQGQGGREQYF
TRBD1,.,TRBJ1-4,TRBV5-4,TGTGCCAGCACCTACCTCGGGACAGGGCAAGAAAAACTGTTTTTT,CASTYLGTGQEKLFF
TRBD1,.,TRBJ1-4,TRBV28,TGTGCCAGCAGTCTTACAGGGGCGTACTTTGAAAAACTGTTTTTT,CASSLTGAYFEKLFF
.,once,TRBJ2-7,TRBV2,TGTGCCAGCAGTGACCCAGCCTACGAGCAGTACTTC,CASSDPAYEQYF
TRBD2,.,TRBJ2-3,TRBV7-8,TGTGCCAGCAGCTCCGTGGAGACTAGCGGGAGTTTGGATACGCAGTATTTT,CASSSVETSGSLDTQYF
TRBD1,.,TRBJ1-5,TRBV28,TGTGCCAGCAGTTTCCCGGGACAGGGAAATCAGCCCCAGCATTTT,CASSFPGQGNQPQHF
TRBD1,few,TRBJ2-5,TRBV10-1,TGCGCCAGCAGTGAGGACAGGGGCGCGTCGGAGACCCAGTACTTC,CASSEDRGASETQYF
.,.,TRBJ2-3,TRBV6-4,TGTGCCAGCAGTGACTCTGGGCGAAATACGCAGTATTTT,CASSDSGRNTQYF
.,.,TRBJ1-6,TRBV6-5,TGTGCCAGCAGAATAGGTGGGCAGGGTTCATCACCCCTCCACTTT,CASRIGGQGSSPLHF
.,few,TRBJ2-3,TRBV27,TGTGCCAGCAGTTTAGGAGGAGAGACAGATACGCAGTATTTT,CASSLGGETDTQYF
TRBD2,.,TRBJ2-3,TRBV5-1,TGCGCCAGCAGCTTGGATCCTAGCGGGAGCACAGATACGCAGTATTTT,CASSLDPSGSTDTQYF
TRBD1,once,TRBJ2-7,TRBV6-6,TGTGCCAGCAGTCACAAGACAGGGGGCCCAAGCTCCTACGAGCAGTACTTC,CASSHKTGGPSSYEQYF
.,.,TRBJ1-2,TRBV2,TGTGCCAGCAGTAGGAACAGGGATGGCTACACCTTC,CASSRNRDGYTF
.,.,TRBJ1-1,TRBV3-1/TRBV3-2,TGTGCCAGCAGCCTTAGCGGGAACACTGAAGCTTTCTTT,CASSLSGNTEAFF
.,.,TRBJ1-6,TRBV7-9,TGTGCCAGCAGCATCACAGTAGATAATTCACCCCTCCACTTT,CASSITVDNSPLHF
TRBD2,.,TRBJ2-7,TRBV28,TGTGCCAGCAGTTTCAGACTAGCGGGAGGGCACAGCTCCTACGAGCAGTACTTC,CASSFRLAGGHSSYEQYF
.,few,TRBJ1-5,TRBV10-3,TGTGCCATCAGTGAGGGAGGGGCCGGGGGCAATCAGCCCCAGCATTTT,CAISEGGAGGNQPQHF
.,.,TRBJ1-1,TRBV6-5,TGTGCCAGCAGTCTCCGAGGGAACACTGAAGCTTTCTTT,CASSLRGNTEAFF
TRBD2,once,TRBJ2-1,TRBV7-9,TGTGCCAGCAGCTTAGGGGCTAGCGGGATCAATGAGCAGTTCTTC,CASSLGASGINEQFF
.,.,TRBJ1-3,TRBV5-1,TGCGCCAGCAGCTTGGAGACCCGTGGAAACACCATATATTTT,CASSLETRGNTIYF
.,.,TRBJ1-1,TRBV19,TGTGCCAGTAGTATAGACCTCCTGGGGGCAGCTTTCTTT,CASSIDLLGAAFF
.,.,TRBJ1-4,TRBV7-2,TGTGCCAGCAGCTTAGCTCCTAGCGGGGGGATAGAAAAACTGTTTTTT,CASSLAPSGGIEKLFF
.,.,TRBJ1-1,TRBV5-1,TGCGCCAGCAGCTTGGGACGGGAGGGCACTGAAGCTTTCTTT,CASSLGREGTEAFF
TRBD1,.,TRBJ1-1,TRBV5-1,TGCGCCAGCAGCACCCGGGACAGCCTGATGAACACTGAAGCTTTCTTT,CASSTRDSLMNTEAFF
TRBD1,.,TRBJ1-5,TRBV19,TGTGCCATAGGACAGGGGGGCGGACAGCCCCAGCATTTT,CAIGQGGGQPQHF
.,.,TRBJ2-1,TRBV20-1,TGCAGTGCTAGAGCATTAAATGAGCAGTTCTTC,CSARALNEQFF
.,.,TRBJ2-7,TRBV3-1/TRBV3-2,TGTGCCAGCAGCCAAGGACGAACCTACGAGCAGTACTTC,CASSQGRTYEQYF
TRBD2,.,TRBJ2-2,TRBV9,TGTGCCAGCAGCGTTAGCGGGGGGGCAGTCACCGGGGAGCTGTTTTTT,CASSVSGGAVTGELFF
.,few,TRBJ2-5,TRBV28,TGTGCCAGCAGTTTAGGAGAGACCCAGTACTTC,CASSLGETQYF
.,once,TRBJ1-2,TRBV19,TGTGCCAGTAGCGACCGCGGGACCGGGGGCTACACCTTC,CASSDRGTGGYTF
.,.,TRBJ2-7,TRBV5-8,TGTGCCAGCACCCGCGGCCCGAGCTCCTACGAGCAGTACTTC,CASTRGPSSYEQYF
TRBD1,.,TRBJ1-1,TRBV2,TGTGCCAGCAGGGGAGGACAGGGGGTCACTGAAGCTTTCTTT,CASRGGQGVTEAFF
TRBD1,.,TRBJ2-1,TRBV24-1,TGTGCCACCAGTGATTTAACGATGACAGGGAACAATGAGCAGTTCTTC,CATSDLTMTGNNEQFF
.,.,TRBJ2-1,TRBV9,TGTGCCAGCAGCCAGCTCGGAAGGAGCTCCTACAATGAGCAGTTCTTC,CASSQLGRSSYNEQFF
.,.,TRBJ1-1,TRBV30,TGTGCCTGGAGTCGGGGGAGGACTGAAGCTTTCTTT,CAWSRGRTEAFF
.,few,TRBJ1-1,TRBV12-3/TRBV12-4,TGTGCCAGCAGCCACTCAGAAAGGGGAGCTTTCTTT,CASSHSERGAFF
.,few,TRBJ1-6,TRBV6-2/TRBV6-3,TGTGCCAGCAGTTACCGCGGGCCGCCTATTAATTCACCCCTCCACTTT,CASSYRGPPINSPLHF
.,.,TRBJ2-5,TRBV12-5,TGTGCTAGTGGAACGGGTGCGGGGGCACAAGAGACCCAGTACTTC,CASGTGAGAQETQYF
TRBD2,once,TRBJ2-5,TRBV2,TGTGCCAGCAGGAATACCGGGACTAGCGTCGAGACCCAGTACTTC,CASRNTGTSVETQYF
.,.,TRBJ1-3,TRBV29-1,TGCAGCGTAAGGCCCCCGGGAAACACCATATATTTT,CSVRPPGNTIYF
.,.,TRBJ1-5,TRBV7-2,TGTGCCAGCTCTTTAGGGGAGAGCAATCAGCCCCAGCATTTT,CASSLGESNQPQHF
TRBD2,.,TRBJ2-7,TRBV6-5,TGTGCCAGCAGTTACCTAGCGGGCCCCTACGAGCAGTACTTC,CASSYLAGPYEQYF
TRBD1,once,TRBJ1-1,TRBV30,TGTGCCTGGGGGGGACAGCGAAATTCGATGAACACTGAAGCTTTCTTT,CAWGGQRNSMNTEAFF